This T cell receptor beta chain was profiled in a study of blood T cell repertoires in COVID-19. The assay was immunoSEQ multiplex PCR, and TCRdb's table has in-frame clones only and misses some. Of 250,000 or so clones in the sample, approximately 80% were seen once. The germline V gene has CDR1 SGHRS and CDR2 YFSETQ. The CDR3 loop spans 15 amino acids. As regards this clone: One end of the junction is discordant with germline, which a read error may explain.

This clonotype was sampled from a woman aged 70-85 years with acute or convalescent COVID-19. The chain employs TRBV5-1 and TRBJ2-7; TRBD1 matches at 9 bases. The sample was peripheral blood. CDR3: CANSARTGAQNEQYF. For the CDR3, the DNA is TGCGCCAACAGCGCCCGGACAGGGGCGCAGAACGAGCAGTACTTC. Based on the CDR3 plus reference TRBV5-1 and TRBJ2-7, the full variable domain is KAGVTQTPRYLIKTRGQQVTLSCSPISGHRSVSWYQQTPGQGLQFLFEYFSETQRNKGNFPGRFSGRQFSNSRSEMNVSTLELGDSALYLCANSARTGAQNEQYFGPGTRLTVT.